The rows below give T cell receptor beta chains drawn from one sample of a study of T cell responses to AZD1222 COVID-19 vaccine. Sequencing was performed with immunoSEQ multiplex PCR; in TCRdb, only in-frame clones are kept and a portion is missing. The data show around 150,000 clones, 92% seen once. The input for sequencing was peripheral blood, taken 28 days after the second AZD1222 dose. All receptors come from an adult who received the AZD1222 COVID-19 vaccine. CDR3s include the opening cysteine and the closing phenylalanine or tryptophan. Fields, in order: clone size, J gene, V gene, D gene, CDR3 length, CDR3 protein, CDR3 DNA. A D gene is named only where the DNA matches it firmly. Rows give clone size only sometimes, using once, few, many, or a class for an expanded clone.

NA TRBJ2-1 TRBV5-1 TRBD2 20 CASSLRTSGRGGPYYNEQFF TGCGCCAGCAGCCTCAGGACTAGCGGGAGGGGAGGACCTTACTATAATGAGCAGTTCTTC
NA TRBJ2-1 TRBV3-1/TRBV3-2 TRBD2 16 CASSPGLAGVYNEQFF TGTGCCAGCAGCCCCGGACTAGCGGGAGTCTACAATGAGCAGTTCTTC
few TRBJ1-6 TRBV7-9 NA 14 CASSLIQGNSPLHF TGTGCCAGCAGCTTAATACAGGGAAATTCACCCCTCCACTTT
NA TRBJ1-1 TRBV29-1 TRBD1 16 CSAPDRTGMGNTEAFF TGCAGCGCCCCAGACCGGACAGGGATGGGTAACACTGAAGCTTTCTTT
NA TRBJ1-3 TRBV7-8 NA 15 CASSLALGVVNTIYF TGTGCCAGCAGCTTAGCTCTCGGGGTTGTAAACACCATATATTTT
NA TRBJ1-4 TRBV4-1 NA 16 CASSRTGSGDNEKLFF TGCGCCAGCAGCCGAACAGGGTCGGGGGATAATGAAAAACTGTTTTTT
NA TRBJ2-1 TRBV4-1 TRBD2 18 CASSHPGTSGSSYNEQFF TGCGCCAGCAGCCACCCCGGGACTAGCGGGAGCTCCTACAATGAGCAGTTCTTC
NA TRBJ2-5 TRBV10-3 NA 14 CAIGSPGGGETQYF TGTGCCATCGGCTCCCCGGGTGGGGGAGAGACCCAGTACTTC
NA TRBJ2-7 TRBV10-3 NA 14 CAISQTGDNYEQYF TGTGCCATCAGCCAGACTGGGGATAACTACGAGCAGTACTTC
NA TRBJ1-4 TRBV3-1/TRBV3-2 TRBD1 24 CASSQDLGTGGGYNGVATNEKLFF TGTGCCAGCAGCCAAGACCTTGGGACAGGGGGAGGTTATAACGGAGTTGCAACTAATGAAAAACTGTTTTTT
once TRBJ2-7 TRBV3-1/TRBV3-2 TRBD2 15 CASSGLAPIGYEQYF TGTGCCAGCAGCGGACTAGCGCCGATTGGCTACGAGCAGTACTTC
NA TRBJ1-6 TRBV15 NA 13 CATTLGEPSPLHF TGTGCCACCACTTTGGGAGAACCTTCACCCCTCCACTTT
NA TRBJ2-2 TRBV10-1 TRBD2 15 CASHPSGTLTGELFF TGCGCCAGTCATCCTAGCGGGACCTTGACCGGGGAGCTGTTTTTT
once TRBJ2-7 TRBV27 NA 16 CASSVIGRPLAYEQYF TGTGCCAGCTCCGTTATAGGTAGGCCGCTGGCCTACGAGCAGTACTTC
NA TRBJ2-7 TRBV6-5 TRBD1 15 CASRTGTGDRYEQYF TGTGCCAGCAGAACCGGGACAGGAGACCGCTACGAGCAGTACTTC
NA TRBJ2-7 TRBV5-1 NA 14 CASSATTMNYEQYF TGCGCCAGCAGCGCCACCACAATGAACTACGAGCAGTACTTC
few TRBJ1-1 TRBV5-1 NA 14 CASSLVSGDTEAFF TGCGCCAGCAGCTTGGTCTCAGGAGACACTGAAGCTTTCTTT